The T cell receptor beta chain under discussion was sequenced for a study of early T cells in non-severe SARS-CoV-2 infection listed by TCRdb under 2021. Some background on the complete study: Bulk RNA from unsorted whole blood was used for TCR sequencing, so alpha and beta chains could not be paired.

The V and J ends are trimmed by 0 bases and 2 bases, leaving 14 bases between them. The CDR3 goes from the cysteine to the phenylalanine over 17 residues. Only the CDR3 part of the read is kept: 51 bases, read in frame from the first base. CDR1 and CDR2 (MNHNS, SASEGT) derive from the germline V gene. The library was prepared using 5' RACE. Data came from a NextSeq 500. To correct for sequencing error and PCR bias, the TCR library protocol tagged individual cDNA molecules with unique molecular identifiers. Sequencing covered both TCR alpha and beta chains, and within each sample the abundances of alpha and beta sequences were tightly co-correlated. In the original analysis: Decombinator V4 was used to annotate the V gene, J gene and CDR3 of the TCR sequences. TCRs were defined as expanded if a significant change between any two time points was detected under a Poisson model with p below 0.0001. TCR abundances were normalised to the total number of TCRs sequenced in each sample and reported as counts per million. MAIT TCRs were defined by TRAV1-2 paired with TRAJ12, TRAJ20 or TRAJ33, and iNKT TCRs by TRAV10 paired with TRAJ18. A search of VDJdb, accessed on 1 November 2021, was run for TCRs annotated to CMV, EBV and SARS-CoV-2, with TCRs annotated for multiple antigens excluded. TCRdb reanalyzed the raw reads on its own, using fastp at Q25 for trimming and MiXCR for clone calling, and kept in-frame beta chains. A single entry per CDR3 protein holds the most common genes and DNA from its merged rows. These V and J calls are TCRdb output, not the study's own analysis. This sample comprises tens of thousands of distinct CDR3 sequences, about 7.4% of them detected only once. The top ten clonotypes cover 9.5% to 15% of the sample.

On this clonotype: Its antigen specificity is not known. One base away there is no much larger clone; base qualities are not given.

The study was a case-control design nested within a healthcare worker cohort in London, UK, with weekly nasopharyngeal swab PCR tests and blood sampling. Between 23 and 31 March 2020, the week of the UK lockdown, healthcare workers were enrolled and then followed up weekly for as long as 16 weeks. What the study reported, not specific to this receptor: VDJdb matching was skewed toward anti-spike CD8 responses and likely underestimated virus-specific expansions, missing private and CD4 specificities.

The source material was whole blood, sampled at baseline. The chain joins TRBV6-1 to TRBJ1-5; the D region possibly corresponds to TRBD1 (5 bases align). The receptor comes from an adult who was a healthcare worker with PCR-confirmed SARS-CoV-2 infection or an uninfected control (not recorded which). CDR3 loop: CASSEASAGWGNQPQHF. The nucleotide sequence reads TGTGCCAGCAGTGAAGCCTCCGCAGGGTGGGGCAATCAGCCCCAGCATTTT.